The TCR beta chain under discussion was sequenced for a study of T cell changes during pregnancy in multiple sclerosis. Here immunoSEQ multiplex PCR was the method, and the copy in TCRdb shows in-frame clones only, minus some. The profile shows approximately 59,000 clones, approximately 89% of them singletons. This CDR3 has 15 residues. CDR1 is SGHAT, CDR2 FQDESV, per germline (reference sequence). V lost 6 bases to trimming and J lost 5 bases; unmatched junction nucleotides: 8. The sample here was peripheral blood, taken in the third trimester of pregnancy. This rearrangement joins TRBV11-1 to TRBJ2-2, with 8 bases fitting TRBD1. The sequence derives from a female donor in good health, enrolled as a control in a pregnancy study. The CDR3 DNA reads as TGTGCCAGCAGGACCGGGACAGGAGTTACCGGGGAGCTGTTTTTT. This translates into CASRTGTGVTGELFF.